Listed below are T cell receptor beta chains from one sample, sequenced in a study of T cell repertoires in cytomegalovirus infection. TCRdb called the reads again in MiXCR, with one record for every CDR3 protein. The repertoire holds just over 300,000 distinct CDR3 sequences, with roughly 15% as singletons. The sample consisted of PBMCs. These receptors all come from a human donor in good health (CMV status not recorded). Some clones in this sample may be carry-over from other donors' samples. Each CDR3 is given with its conserved first and last residue.

v_call cdr3_aa
TRBV11-2 CASSLGGEGQPQHF
TRBV5-8 CASRSWGDSQETQYF
TRBV18 CASSPPFRSIQTQYF
TRBV12-3/TRBV12-4 CASSLRSSGGDEQFF
TRBV7-9 CASTDRVLTGGYTF
TRBV20-1 CSARDRGASYYGYTF
TRBV10-3 CAISESTGTQETQYF
TRBV7-2 CASSFAEGGGNQPQHF
TRBV7-9 CASSFSGQLQETQYF
TRBV7-8 CASSLGQEGNEKLFF
TRBV7-2 CASSRGQDNSPLHF
TRBV7-9 CASSLAAAGGVEKLFF
TRBV28 CASSLDDRGTYGYTF
TRBV5-4 CASSLDRGRETQYF
TRBV20-1 CSALVDSGETQYF
TRBV18 CASSPRGLAGPTTYEQYF
TRBV27 CASSQAMRRNEQFF
TRBV6-2/TRBV6-3 CASSYHPANTEAFF
TRBV28 CASSPGGDGGGYTF
TRBV7-3 CASSSATGDAFF
TRBV6-6 CASSYSRLAGSKNIQYF
TRBV6-2/TRBV6-3 CASALPGQSRRGETQYF
TRBV11-2 CASRKPGPRSSYNSPLHF
TRBV20-1 CSASPTSGGADTQYF
TRBV6-5 CASSLWGDSGGASHYNEQFF
TRBV7-3 CASSPEGTRPENEQFF
TRBV7-8 CASSSGGQSSYEQYF
TRBV6-2/TRBV6-3 CASSYAGKAREQFF
TRBV11-1 CASSEWRGRSTTDTQYF
TRBV29-1 CSGNTGGVEAFF
TRBV29-1 CSVGQTSTNTGELFF
TRBV7-2 CASRERGSYNSPLHF
TRBV6-5 CASTYDFNTGELFF
TRBV2 CASGGKGRGEQYF
TRBV11-2 CASSAGVNTEAFF
TRBV7-2 CASSSSRRGVADTQYF
TRBV28 CASSYRGPRGIQYF
TRBV18 CASSTGTGATQPQHF
TRBV7-8 CASSLTTGGRETQYF
TRBV4-2 CASSQHRVPNSPLHF
TRBV3-1 CASSQDRGLTGNGYTF
TRBV7-2 CASSQWGGFYETSGANVLTF
TRBV5-5 CASSSGSLATYNEQFF